This is a list of T cell receptor beta chains from one sample in a study of shared clonotypes between healthy human individuals. Sequencing was performed with immunoSEQ multiplex PCR; in TCRdb, only in-frame clones are kept and a portion is missing. The sample has 1.4 million or so clones, 98% to 99% seen once. The source material was naive CD4+ T cells sorted from blood. These receptor sequences come from a young man in good health. Both conserved end residues are part of each CDR3. The D gene is left open where the match is weak. Clone size is given for some rows only: seen once, a few or many times, or a class if the clone is expanded.

V gene: TRBV5-1; J gene: TRBJ2-1; D gene: TRBD1; clone size: -; CDR3 protein: CASSLGDRGRNEQFF; CDR3 DNA: TGCGCCAGCAGCTTGGGGGACAGGGGAAGGAATGAGCAGTTCTTC
V gene: TRBV4-1; J gene: TRBJ2-1; D gene: TRBD2; clone size: -; CDR3 protein: CASSARLAGYNEQFF; CDR3 DNA: TGCGCCAGCAGCGCCCGACTAGCGGGTTACAATGAGCAGTTCTTC
V gene: TRBV5-1; J gene: TRBJ2-2; D gene: TRBD1; clone size: -; CDR3 protein: CASSLGTGSSTGELFF; CDR3 DNA: TGCGCCAGCAGCTTGGGGACAGGGTCAAGTACCGGGGAGCTGTTTTTT
V gene: TRBV7-2; J gene: TRBJ2-7; D gene: -; clone size: -; CDR3 protein: CASSLAGGSYEQYF; CDR3 DNA: TGTGCCAGCAGCTTAGCAGGGGGGAGCTACGAGCAGTACTTC
V gene: TRBV5-1; J gene: TRBJ1-1; D gene: -; clone size: -; CDR3 protein: CASSLSRGNTEAFF; CDR3 DNA: TGCGCCAGCAGCTTAAGTAGAGGGAACACTGAAGCTTTCTTT
V gene: TRBV1; J gene: TRBJ2-7; D gene: -; clone size: -; CDR3 protein: CTSSQASSGTLSYEQYF; CDR3 DNA: TGCACCAGCAGCCAGGCTTCCTCCGGGACACTTTCCTACGAGCAGTACTTC
V gene: TRBV12-2; J gene: TRBJ2-6; D gene: -; clone size: -; CDR3 protein: CASRPKNTSGANVLTF; CDR3 DNA: TGTGCAAGTCGCCCCAAAAATACCTCTGGGGCCAACGTCCTGACTTTC
V gene: TRBV9; J gene: TRBJ2-1; D gene: TRBD1; clone size: -; CDR3 protein: CASSAGTGLNEQFF; CDR3 DNA: TGTGCCAGCAGCGCCGGGACAGGGCTAAATGAGCAGTTCTTC
V gene: TRBV6-1; J gene: TRBJ2-7; D gene: -; clone size: -; CDR3 protein: CASRGRSGAGDEQYF; CDR3 DNA: TGTGCCAGCAGGGGCCGAAGTGGGGCTGGCGACGAGCAGTACTTC
V gene: TRBV19; J gene: TRBJ2-1; D gene: TRBD1; clone size: once; CDR3 protein: CASSVFRDREQFF; CDR3 DNA: TGTGCCAGTAGTGTCTTCCGGGACAGGGAGCAGTTCTTC
V gene: TRBV30; J gene: TRBJ2-7; D gene: -; clone size: -; CDR3 protein: CAWSVPGGTYEQYF; CDR3 DNA: TGTGCCTGGAGTGTACCAGGAGGAACCTACGAGCAGTACTTC
V gene: TRBV9; J gene: TRBJ2-3; D gene: -; clone size: once; CDR3 protein: CASSVFSSGGTDTQYF; CDR3 DNA: TGTGCCAGCAGCGTATTCTCCTCCGGGGGCACAGATACGCAGTATTTT
V gene: TRBV5-1; J gene: TRBJ1-1; D gene: -; clone size: -; CDR3 protein: CASSGAAMNTEAFF; CDR3 DNA: TGCGCCAGCTCAGGGGCCGCGATGAACACTGAAGCTTTCTTT
V gene: TRBV30; J gene: TRBJ2-5; D gene: -; clone size: -; CDR3 protein: CAWSVGGSETQYF; CDR3 DNA: TGTGCCTGGAGTGTTGGGGGTTCAGAGACCCAGTACTTC
V gene: TRBV20-1; J gene: TRBJ2-1; D gene: TRBD2; clone size: once; CDR3 protein: CSAVTSGEQFF; CDR3 DNA: TGCAGTGCCGTAACTAGCGGCGAGCAGTTCTTC
V gene: TRBV10-3; J gene: TRBJ1-4; D gene: -; clone size: -; CDR3 protein: CAISGTVNEKLFF; CDR3 DNA: TGTGCCATCAGTGGGACAGTTAATGAAAAACTGTTTTTT
V gene: TRBV7-9; J gene: TRBJ2-7; D gene: TRBD1; clone size: -; CDR3 protein: CASSLDRTGNEQYF; CDR3 DNA: TGTGCCAGCAGCTTAGATCGGACAGGCAACGAGCAGTACTTC
V gene: TRBV11-1; J gene: TRBJ1-1; D gene: -; clone size: -; CDR3 protein: CASSPRITEAFF; CDR3 DNA: TGTGCCAGCAGCCCCCGAATCACTGAAGCTTTCTTT
V gene: TRBV6-1; J gene: TRBJ2-5; D gene: -; clone size: -; CDR3 protein: CASSEAMRRIVETQYF; CDR3 DNA: TGTGCCAGCAGTGAAGCCATGAGACGGATCGTGGAGACCCAGTACTTC
V gene: TRBV7-3; J gene: TRBJ2-1; D gene: TRBD2; clone size: -; CDR3 protein: CASSPYSGPSYNEQFF; CDR3 DNA: TGTGCCAGCAGCCCCTATAGCGGGCCTTCCTACAATGAGCAGTTCTTC
V gene: TRBV4-2; J gene: TRBJ2-7; D gene: TRBD2; clone size: -; CDR3 protein: CASSPGTSGRADEQYF; CDR3 DNA: TGTGCCAGCAGCCCAGGGACTAGCGGGAGGGCCGACGAGCAGTACTTC
V gene: TRBV5-5; J gene: TRBJ1-4; D gene: TRBD1; clone size: -; CDR3 protein: CASSADRVREKLFF; CDR3 DNA: TGTGCCAGCAGCGCGGACAGGGTGAGGGAAAAACTGTTTTTT
V gene: TRBV9; J gene: TRBJ2-2; D gene: TRBD2; clone size: once; CDR3 protein: CASSPWGLAVTGELFF; CDR3 DNA: TGTGCCAGCAGCCCCTGGGGACTAGCGGTCACCGGGGAGCTGTTTTTT
V gene: TRBV7-6; J gene: TRBJ2-5; D gene: -; clone size: -; CDR3 protein: CASSFWARGQETQYF; CDR3 DNA: TGTGCCAGCAGCTTTTGGGCCCGGGGGCAAGAGACCCAGTACTTC
V gene: TRBV14; J gene: TRBJ2-2; D gene: -; clone size: -; CDR3 protein: CASSQDLVAGELFF; CDR3 DNA: TGTGCCAGCAGCCAAGATCTGGTTGCAGGGGAGCTGTTTTTT
V gene: TRBV9; J gene: TRBJ2-5; D gene: TRBD2; clone size: -; CDR3 protein: CASSAASGGEETQYF; CDR3 DNA: TGTGCCAGCAGCGCCGCCTCGGGAGGGGAAGAGACCCAGTACTTC
V gene: TRBV7-9; J gene: TRBJ2-1; D gene: TRBD2; clone size: -; CDR3 protein: CASSLPRGSGRANEQFF; CDR3 DNA: TGTGCCAGCAGCCTCCCACGTGGGAGCGGGAGGGCCAATGAGCAGTTCTTC
V gene: TRBV7-2; J gene: TRBJ2-3; D gene: TRBD2; clone size: -; CDR3 protein: CASSSGLAGERDTQYF; CDR3 DNA: TGTGCCAGCAGCTCCGGACTAGCGGGAGAAAGGGATACGCAGTATTTT
V gene: TRBV29-1; J gene: TRBJ1-2; D gene: -; clone size: once; CDR3 protein: CSVEDPGYGYTF; CDR3 DNA: TGCAGCGTTGAAGATCCGGGATATGGCTACACCTTC
V gene: TRBV15; J gene: TRBJ1-1; D gene: TRBD1; clone size: -; CDR3 protein: CATSRDQGQLNTEAFF; CDR3 DNA: TGTGCCACCAGCAGAGATCAGGGACAGTTGAACACTGAAGCTTTCTTT
V gene: TRBV5-1; J gene: TRBJ2-5; D gene: TRBD2; clone size: once; CDR3 protein: CASSLLGTSEETQYF; CDR3 DNA: TGCGCCAGCAGCTTGCTGGGGACTAGCGAAGAGACCCAGTACTTC
V gene: TRBV15; J gene: TRBJ1-4; D gene: -; clone size: -; CDR3 protein: CATSREIGVNEKLFF; CDR3 DNA: TGTGCCACCAGCAGAGAGATAGGCGTAAATGAAAAACTGTTTTTT
V gene: TRBV2; J gene: TRBJ1-2; D gene: -; clone size: -; CDR3 protein: CASRRAGANYGYTF; CDR3 DNA: TGTGCCAGCAGGAGGGCCGGAGCTAACTATGGCTACACCTTC
V gene: TRBV5-4; J gene: TRBJ1-4; D gene: -; clone size: -; CDR3 protein: CASSLEGGRQGQLFF; CDR3 DNA: TGTGCCAGCAGCTTGGAAGGGGGACGTCAAGGGCAGCTGTTTTTT
V gene: TRBV27; J gene: TRBJ2-1; D gene: TRBD2; clone size: -; CDR3 protein: CASMELAGGLPYNEQFF; CDR3 DNA: TGTGCCAGCATGGAGCTAGCGGGAGGCCTACCCTACAATGAGCAGTTCTTC
V gene: TRBV11-2; J gene: TRBJ1-3; D gene: TRBD1; clone size: -; CDR3 protein: CASRKDRAKDTIYF; CDR3 DNA: TGTGCCAGCAGAAAGGACAGGGCGAAGGACACCATATATTTT
V gene: TRBV5-1; J gene: TRBJ2-1; D gene: -; clone size: -; CDR3 protein: CASSLADRNNEQFF; CDR3 DNA: TGCGCCAGCAGCTTGGCTGACAGAAACAATGAGCAGTTCTTC
V gene: TRBV28; J gene: TRBJ2-7; D gene: TRBD2; clone size: -; CDR3 protein: CASSPNLGTSGRTYEQYF; CDR3 DNA: TGTGCCAGCAGTCCAAACCTTGGGACTAGCGGGAGAACCTACGAGCAGTACTTC
V gene: TRBV28; J gene: TRBJ2-1; D gene: TRBD2; clone size: once; CDR3 protein: CASRTSGSIPPRNEQFF; CDR3 DNA: TGTGCCAGCAGAACTAGCGGGAGTATCCCCCCCCGCAATGAGCAGTTCTTC
V gene: TRBV29-1; J gene: TRBJ2-3; D gene: -; clone size: -; CDR3 protein: CSVEEVVGDTQYF; CDR3 DNA: TGCAGCGTTGAGGAGGTGGTGGGGGATACGCAGTATTTT
V gene: TRBV28; J gene: TRBJ2-7; D gene: TRBD2; clone size: -; CDR3 protein: CASSRTSGGTYEQYF; CDR3 DNA: TGTGCCAGCAGTCGGACTAGCGGGGGAACCTACGAGCAGTACTTC
V gene: TRBV6-1; J gene: TRBJ2-2; D gene: -; clone size: -; CDR3 protein: CASSIGLNTGELFF; CDR3 DNA: TGTGCCAGCAGTATTGGGTTGAACACCGGGGAGCTGTTTTTT
V gene: TRBV27; J gene: TRBJ1-2; D gene: TRBD1; clone size: -; CDR3 protein: CASSSSRDRTYTF; CDR3 DNA: TGTGCCAGCAGTAGCTCCCGGGACAGAACCTACACCTTC
V gene: TRBV7-7; J gene: TRBJ2-5; D gene: -; clone size: -; CDR3 protein: CASSLNMRETQYF; CDR3 DNA: TGTGCCAGCAGCCTCAACATGCGAGAGACCCAGTACTTC
V gene: TRBV9; J gene: TRBJ1-1; D gene: -; clone size: -; CDR3 protein: CASSVAPRDTEAFF; CDR3 DNA: TGTGCCAGCAGCGTAGCTCCCCGGGACACTGAAGCTTTCTTT
V gene: TRBV10-1; J gene: TRBJ2-3; D gene: -; clone size: -; CDR3 protein: CASSDPADTQYF; CDR3 DNA: TGCGCCAGCAGCGATCCCGCAGATACGCAGTATTTT
V gene: TRBV28; J gene: TRBJ2-1; D gene: TRBD2; clone size: once; CDR3 protein: CATQDRGSDAYNEQFF; CDR3 DNA: TGTGCCACCCAAGATCGCGGGAGTGACGCCTACAATGAGCAGTTCTTC
V gene: TRBV28; J gene: TRBJ2-3; D gene: -; clone size: -; CDR3 protein: CASRQSSTDTQYF; CDR3 DNA: TGTGCCAGTCGACAGTCTAGCACAGATACGCAGTATTTT
V gene: TRBV7-8; J gene: TRBJ2-7; D gene: TRBD1; clone size: -; CDR3 protein: CASSLYRDRSYEQYF; CDR3 DNA: TGTGCCAGCAGCTTATACCGGGACAGGTCCTACGAGCAGTACTTC
V gene: TRBV7-7; J gene: TRBJ2-5; D gene: -; clone size: -; CDR3 protein: CASSGGANQETQYF; CDR3 DNA: TGTGCTAGCAGCGGAGGAGCTAATCAAGAGACCCAGTACTTC
V gene: TRBV5-6; J gene: TRBJ1-4; D gene: -; clone size: -; CDR3 protein: CASSPYSVLASEKLFF; CDR3 DNA: TGTGCCAGCAGCCCGTATTCAGTTTTGGCATCCGAAAAACTGTTTTTT
V gene: TRBV5-1; J gene: TRBJ1-1; D gene: -; clone size: -; CDR3 protein: CASSLRGQRGGGNTEAFF; CDR3 DNA: TGCGCCAGCAGCTTGAGGGGCCAGAGAGGGGGAGGGAACACTGAAGCTTTCTTT
V gene: TRBV27; J gene: TRBJ1-2; D gene: TRBD1; clone size: -; CDR3 protein: CASSFRTGIVGGYTF; CDR3 DNA: TGTGCCAGCAGTTTCCGGACAGGGATCGTAGGTGGCTACACCTTC
V gene: TRBV11-2; J gene: TRBJ2-7; D gene: -; clone size: -; CDR3 protein: CASSPSRGYPIYEQYF; CDR3 DNA: TGTGCCAGCAGCCCCTCCCGAGGGTACCCTATCTACGAGCAGTACTTC
V gene: TRBV11-1; J gene: TRBJ2-7; D gene: -; clone size: -; CDR3 protein: CASSLDLERGEQYF; CDR3 DNA: TGTGCCAGCAGCCTGGACCTGGAAAGGGGCGAGCAGTACTTC